This T cell receptor (beta chain) was sequenced for a study of regulatory and conventional T cells in RAG deficiency. Regarding the study as a whole: In Omenn syndrome, sorted "Tregs" may be peripherally activated cells. Other subsets showed roughly 10-fold reductions, but Treg unique TCR beta sequences fell 95 to 100-fold in these patients.

On this clone itself: What it binds is not known. Other DNA sequences in the sample encode the same CDR3.

The sorted conventional CD4+ T cells were CD25-low and CD127-high, with genomic DNA sequenced. V lost 4 bases and J 0 bases, leaving 4 bases between the germline ends. The length of the CDR3 is 13 residues. Germline CDR1 and CDR2: SGHNT and YENEEA. The table came from immunoSEQ multiplex PCR; TCRdb's copy has only in-frame clones and leaves some out. The data hold about 30,000 clones, with approximately 96% observed a single time. These data were likewise used in another study, on regulatory T cells. From that study: The PCR used 52 TRBV and 13 TRBJ primers. Skewed V and J usage and few unique V-J pairs marked patient repertoires, most in Tregs.

The V call is TRBV11-3, the J call TRBJ1-3; no clear D gene. The material sequenced was CD25- CD4+ T cells sorted from blood. The origin of this receptor is a human donor in good health. The CDR3 here is CASSSSSGNTIYF. CDR3 coding DNA: TGTGCCAGCAGCTCCAGCTCTGGAAACACCATATATTTT.